This is a list of T cell receptor beta chains from one sample in a study of blood T cell repertoires in COVID-19. Assay: immunoSEQ multiplex PCR; the TCRdb copy retains only in-frame clones and omits some. The sample contains 300,000 to 350,000 clones, 87% of which appear only once. The sample was peripheral blood. The receptors shown here come from a man aged 18 to 29 with active or convalescent COVID-19. The CDR3 runs from the conserved cysteine through the conserved F or W. Fields, in order: D gene, J gene, clone size, V gene, CDR3 DNA, CDR3 protein. D genes are given only for firm matches. Some rows mark clone size as missing; the rest say once, few, many or name a class of expanded clone.

. | TRBJ2-5 | . | TRBV4-3 | TGCGCCAGCAGCGAGACTACCGGACCTGGGGTCCAGTACTTC | CASSETTGPGVQYF
. | TRBJ2-7 | . | TRBV5-6 | TGTGCCAGCAGTACGACAGGAATCTACGAGCAGTACTTC | CASSTTGIYEQYF
TRBD2 | TRBJ2-7 | few | TRBV3-1/TRBV3-2 | TGTGCCAGCAGCCAGACCGGGACTAGGAGACATCAGTGGTACTTC | CASSQTGTRRHQWYF
. | TRBJ1-4 | once | TRBV19 | TGTGCCAGCAATGGACAGTCAGAAAAACTGTTTTTT | CASNGQSEKLFF
. | TRBJ2-1 | . | TRBV27 | TGTGCCAGCAGTACCGCGGAGAGCTCCTACAATGAGCAGTTCTTC | CASSTAESSYNEQFF
TRBD1 | TRBJ2-5 | few | TRBV6-5 | TGTGCCAGCAGAACAGGGGGAGAGACCCAGTACTTC | CASRTGGETQYF
. | TRBJ1-2 | . | TRBV6-5 | TGTGCCAGCAGTTACTCCTTCGGGGGGTCGACCTATGGCTACACCTTC | CASSYSFGGSTYGYTF
. | TRBJ2-2 | . | TRBV2 | TGTGCCAGCGCGGGCTTCACCGGGGAGCTGTTTTTT | CASAGFTGELFF
TRBD1 | TRBJ2-3 | . | TRBV4-1 | TGCGCCAGCAGCCAAGTTCGACAGGGGGATACGCAGTATTTT | CASSQVRQGDTQYF
TRBD1 | TRBJ2-3 | . | TRBV5-6 | TGTGCCAGCAGCCATGGACAGGTCTTCCGCACAGATACGCAGTATTTT | CASSHGQVFRTDTQYF
TRBD1 | TRBJ1-6 | . | TRBV11-2 | TGTGCCAGCAGCTTAGGGGGGACAGGTCCAAATTCACCCCTCCACTTT | CASSLGGTGPNSPLHF
TRBD2 | TRBJ2-1 | . | TRBV7-8 | TGTGCCAGCAGCTTAGTAGCGGGGGGTAATGAGCAGTTCTTC | CASSLVAGGNEQFF
. | TRBJ2-1 | . | TRBV18 | TGTGCCAGCTCACCACCGACCAGGGCGTACAATGAGCAGTTCTTC | CASSPPTRAYNEQFF
TRBD2 | TRBJ2-3 | . | TRBV2 | TGTGCCAGCAGTCGGACCGCGGGGGTAGATACGCAGTATTTT | CASSRTAGVDTQYF
. | TRBJ1-2 | . | TRBV2 | TGTGCCAGCTGGGGCCTGGGTGGCTACACCTTC | CASWGLGGYTF
TRBD1 | TRBJ1-1 | . | TRBV5-1 | TGCGCCAGCAGCTTCCGACAGGGCACTGAAGCTTTCTTT | CASSFRQGTEAFF
. | TRBJ1-3 | . | TRBV10-2 | TGCGCCACCTTAGACACCCGCTCTGGAAACACCATATATTTT | CATLDTRSGNTIYF
. | TRBJ2-7 | . | TRBV7-8 | TGTGCCAGCAGCCCTCCAGGACAGACGATTTATGGCGAGCAGTACTTC | CASSPPGQTIYGEQYF
TRBD1 | TRBJ1-6 | . | TRBV28 | TGTGCCAGCACCCACAGAGCACAGGGGTATTTGTCACCCCTCCACTTT | CASTHRAQGYLSPLHF
. | TRBJ2-1 | few | TRBV5-1 | TGCGCCAGCAGCTTGGCCAACAGGTACAATGAGCAGTTCTTC | CASSLANRYNEQFF
TRBD2 | TRBJ2-1 | few | TRBV6-5 | TGTGCCACCCGGGCTGGGACTACAAGCAATGAGCAGTTCTTC | CATRAGTTSNEQFF
TRBD2 | TRBJ2-1 | . | TRBV6-2/TRBV6-3 | TGTGCCAGCAGTTATATGAGCGGGGGGGCCAATGAGCAGTTCTTC | CASSYMSGGANEQFF
TRBD2 | TRBJ2-2 | . | TRBV27 | TGTGCCAGCAGTTTATTGGCTAGCGGGGGGTTAGAGCTGTTTTTT | CASSLLASGGLELFF
TRBD2 | TRBJ2-7 | . | TRBV7-2 | TGTGCCAGCAGCCCCCGGACTAGCGGGACCCCCTACGAGCAGTACTTC | CASSPRTSGTPYEQYF
TRBD1 | TRBJ1-1 | . | TRBV7-9 | TGTGCCAGCAGCTCGATGGGACAGCACACTGAAGCTTTCTTT | CASSSMGQHTEAFF
. | TRBJ2-5 | . | TRBV18 | TGTGCCAGCTCCCCCAGTTGGCGGGGGCCAACGGGGGAGACCCAGTACTTC | CASSPSWRGPTGETQYF
. | TRBJ2-3 | . | TRBV4-3 | TGCGCCAGCAGCCAAGATTCAGGACAGCCCTCAGATACGCAGTATTTT | CASSQDSGQPSDTQYF
. | TRBJ2-2 | . | TRBV14 | TGTGCCAGCAGCCAAGATTGGGAGAGCGGGGAGCTGTTTTTT | CASSQDWESGELFF
. | TRBJ1-4 | . | TRBV5-5 | TGTGCCAGCAGCTTGGGCGACCCTACAGGGACGAATGGAGAAAAACTGTTTTTT | CASSLGDPTGTNGEKLFF
. | TRBJ2-7 | . | TRBV19 | TGTGCCAGTAGTATAGGACTGACCTACGAGCAGTACTTC | CASSIGLTYEQYF
. | TRBJ2-7 | once | TRBV6-2/TRBV6-3 | TGTGCCAGCAGTTTCCCGGGACTGTCCTACGAGCAGTACTTC | CASSFPGLSYEQYF
. | TRBJ2-3 | few | TRBV19 | TGTGCCAGTAGTATCACCTTAGCGAGCGCGCAGTATTTT | CASSITLASAQYF
. | TRBJ1-4 | . | TRBV11-2 | TGTGCCAGCAGCACTCCACAGGGCCTCTCTGATGAAAAACTGTTTTTT | CASSTPQGLSDEKLFF
TRBD1 | TRBJ1-2 | . | TRBV12-3/TRBV12-4 | TGTGCCAGCAGCCCCGGGACAGGGGACGGCTACACCTTC | CASSPGTGDGYTF
. | TRBJ2-7 | . | TRBV27 | TGTGCCAGCAGCACGACTAGTTACAATTACGAGCAGTACTTC | CASSTTSYNYEQYF
TRBD1 | TRBJ2-7 | . | TRBV4-3 | TGCGCCAGCAGCCAAGATACGGGACAGGGGGCGTACGAGCAGTACTTC | CASSQDTGQGAYEQYF
. | TRBJ1-1 | . | TRBV12-3/TRBV12-4 | TGTGCCAGCAGTCAGAACACTGAAGCTTTCTTT | CASSQNTEAFF
. | TRBJ1-5 | . | TRBV6-2/TRBV6-3 | TGTGCCAGCAGTTTGGCAGGGAACTTTAATCAGCCCCAGCATTTT | CASSLAGNFNQPQHF
TRBD1 | TRBJ1-5 | . | TRBV5-6 | TGTGCCAGCAGCTGGGGGACAGGAGAAAAGCATTTT | CASSWGTGEKHF
. | TRBJ2-7 | . | TRBV15 | TGTGCCACCAGTCGGCCCAGGCGGGGCTACGAGCAGTACTTC | CATSRPRRGYEQYF